The next 3 T cell receptor beta chains were all read from a single sample in a study of blood T cell repertoires in COVID-19 (dated by TCRdb to 2018 to 2020). Library method: the immunoSEQ multiplex PCR assay. Entries here come from immuneACCESS through TCRdb and include only in-frame sequences with V and J called. Some clones fail to appear in such tables; in the studies checked, an unresolved V gene covers under half of the shortfall, and the cause of the remainder is unknown. This sample holds about 240,000 clones; approximately 84% were observed only once. About 3.3% of the sample is held by the ten biggest clonotypes. Sequencing used PBMCs or T cells enriched from blood (not recorded which). All receptors come from a woman between 35 and 50 years old with acute COVID-19.

The sample holds many counts of this clone. The chain uses TRBV30 and TRBJ1-2, with a tentative D call TRBD1 (6 bases). CDR3 length: 13 residues. Deletions cut 2 bases from V and 8 bases from J, with 15 bases between. From germline, CDR1 is GTSNPN and CDR2 SVGIG (reference sequence). The CDR3 DNA reads as TGTGCCTGGAGTATTTCAGGGGTGCGAGGCTACACCTTC. As protein: CAWSISGVRGYTF.

On this clone: This sample also contains other DNA sequences that code for the same CDR3. The chain recombines TRBV11-3 with TRBJ1-6; D gene uncertain. The V end was cut by 0 bases, the J end by 6 bases, with 6 bases between. Germline V gene lookup returns CDR1 SGHNT and CDR2 YENEEA. This CDR3 region has 14 residues. The CDR3 nucleotides are TGTGCCAGCAGCTTAGATCTAAGTAATTCACCCCTCCACTTT. It is translated as CASSLDLSNSPLHF.

The rearrangement joins TRBV27 to TRBJ1-4, with D unclear. Germline values: CDR1 MNHEY, CDR2 SMNVEV (reference sequence). The CDR3 has 14 residues. Trimming took off 6 bases at V and 5 bases at J, with 13 bases between the two ends. CDR3 bases: TGTGCCAGCAGCTCCTCCCTCTCCAATGAAAAACTGTTTTTT. Its protein product is CASSSSLSNEKLFF.